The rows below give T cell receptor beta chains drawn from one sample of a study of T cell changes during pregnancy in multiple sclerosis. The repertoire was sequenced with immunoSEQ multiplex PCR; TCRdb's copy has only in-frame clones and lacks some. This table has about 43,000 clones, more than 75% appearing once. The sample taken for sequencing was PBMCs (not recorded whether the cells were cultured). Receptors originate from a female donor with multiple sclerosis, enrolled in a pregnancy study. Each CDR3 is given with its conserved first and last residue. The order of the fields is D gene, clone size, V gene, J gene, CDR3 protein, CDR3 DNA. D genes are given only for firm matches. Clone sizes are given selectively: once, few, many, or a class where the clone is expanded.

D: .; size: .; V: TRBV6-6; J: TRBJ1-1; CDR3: CASSPTTRLNTEAFF; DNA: TGTGCCAGCAGTCCAACGACACGCCTGAACACTGAAGCTTTCTTT
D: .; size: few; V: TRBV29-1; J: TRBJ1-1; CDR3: CSVLRELNTEAFF; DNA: TGCAGCGTTCTCAGGGAATTGAACACTGAAGCTTTCTTT
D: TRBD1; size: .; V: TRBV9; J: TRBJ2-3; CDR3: CASSVGRQGHDLTQYF; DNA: TGTGCCAGCAGCGTAGGACGACAGGGTCATGATTTGACGCAGTATTTT
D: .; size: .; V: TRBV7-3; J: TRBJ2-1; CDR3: CASSLKGEREQFF; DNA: TGTGCCAGCAGCTTAAAAGGGGAGCGTGAGCAGTTCTTC
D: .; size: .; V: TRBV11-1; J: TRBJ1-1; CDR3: CASSPRGAQGTEAFF; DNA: TGTGCCAGCAGCCCGAGGGGGGCGCAGGGCACTGAAGCTTTCTTT
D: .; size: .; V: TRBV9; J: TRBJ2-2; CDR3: CASSSTPWGNLGELFF; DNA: TGTGCCAGCAGCTCGACGCCCTGGGGTAACCTCGGGGAGCTGTTTTTT
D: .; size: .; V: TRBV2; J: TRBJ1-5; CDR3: CASPPLRLDFFKPQHF; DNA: TGTGCCAGCCCCCCCCTCAGACTAGATTTTTTTAAGCCCCAGCATTTT
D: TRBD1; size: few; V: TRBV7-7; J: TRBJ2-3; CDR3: CASSLQGASTDTQYF; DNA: TGTGCCAGCAGCTTACAGGGGGCAAGCACAGATACGCAGTATTTT
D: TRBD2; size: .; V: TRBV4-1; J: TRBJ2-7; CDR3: CASSLTTSGGSYEQYF; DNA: TGCGCCAGCAGCCTCACGACTAGCGGGGGCTCCTACGAGCAGTACTTC
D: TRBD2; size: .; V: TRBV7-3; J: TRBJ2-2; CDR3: CASSLLVSGTGELFF; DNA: TGTGCCAGCAGCTTACTCGTTAGCGGGACCGGGGAGCTGTTTTTT
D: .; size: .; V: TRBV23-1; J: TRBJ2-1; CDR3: CASSRTTRRSYNEQFF; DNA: TGCGCCAGCAGTCGTACCACACGGCGCTCCTACAATGAGCAGTTCTTC
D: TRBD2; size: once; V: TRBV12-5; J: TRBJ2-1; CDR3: CASSSGAGVPHEQFF; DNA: TGTGCTAGTTCCTCTGGGGCGGGAGTACCCCATGAGCAGTTCTTC
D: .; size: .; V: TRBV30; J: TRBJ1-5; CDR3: CAWSKASGGNQPQHF; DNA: TGTGCCTGGAGTAAGGCCTCAGGGGGCAATCAGCCCCAGCATTTT
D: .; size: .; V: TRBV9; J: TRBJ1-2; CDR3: CASSVAEGLYGYTF; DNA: TGTGCCAGCAGCGTAGCGGAGGGGCTCTATGGCTACACCTTC
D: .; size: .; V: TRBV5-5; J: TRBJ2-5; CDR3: CASSSWTDQETQYF; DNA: TGTGCCAGCAGCTCATGGACAGATCAAGAGACCCAGTACTTC
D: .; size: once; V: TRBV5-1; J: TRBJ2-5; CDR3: CASSLDSQIQETQYF; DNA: TGCGCCAGCAGCTTGGATTCACAGATCCAAGAGACCCAGTACTTC
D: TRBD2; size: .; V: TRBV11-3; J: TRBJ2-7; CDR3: CASSLRSGDDYEQYF; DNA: TGTGCCAGCAGCTTACGTAGCGGGGATGATTACGAGCAGTACTTC
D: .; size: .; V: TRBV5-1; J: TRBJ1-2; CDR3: CASSLTPGWGYGYTF; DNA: TGCGCCAGCAGCTTGACTCCAGGGTGGGGTTATGGCTACACCTTC
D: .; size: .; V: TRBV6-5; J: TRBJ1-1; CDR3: CASSYGRNTEAFF; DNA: TGTGCCAGCAGTTACGGGCGGAACACTGAAGCTTTCTTT
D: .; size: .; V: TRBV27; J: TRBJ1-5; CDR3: CASSNLQGQPQHF; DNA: TGTGCCAGCAGTAATCTACAGGGTCAGCCCCAGCATTTT
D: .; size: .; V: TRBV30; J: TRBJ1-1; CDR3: CARMTGGTEAFF; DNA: TGTGCCCGGATGACAGGCGGAACTGAAGCTTTCTTT
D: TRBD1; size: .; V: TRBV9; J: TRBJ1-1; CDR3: CASSAWTGSTEAFF; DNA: TGTGCCAGCAGCGCGTGGACAGGGAGCACTGAAGCTTTCTTT
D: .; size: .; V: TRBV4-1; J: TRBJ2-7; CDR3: CASSQDLGTEFYEQYF; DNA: TGCGCCAGCAGCCAAGATCTCGGGACGGAGTTCTACGAGCAGTACTTC
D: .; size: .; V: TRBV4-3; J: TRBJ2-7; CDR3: CASSQVAGTPSYEQYF; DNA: TGCGCCAGCAGCCAAGTTGCGGGGACACCCTCCTACGAGCAGTACTTC
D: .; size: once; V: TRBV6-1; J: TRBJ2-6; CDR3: CASSIRASEANVLTF; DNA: TGTGCCAGCAGCATCAGGGCGTCTGAGGCCAACGTCCTGACTTTC
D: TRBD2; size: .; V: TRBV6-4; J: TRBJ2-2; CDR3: CASSRSGSDTGELFF; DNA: TGTGCCAGCAGTAGGAGCGGGAGTGACACCGGGGAGCTGTTTTTT
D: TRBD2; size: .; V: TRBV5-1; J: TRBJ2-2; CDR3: CASSLWTSGSGAGELFF; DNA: TGCGCCAGCAGCTTGTGGACTAGCGGGAGTGGCGCCGGGGAGCTGTTTTTT
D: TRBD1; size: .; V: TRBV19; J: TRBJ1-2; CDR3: CASTGDRASGGYTF; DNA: TGTGCCAGTACCGGGGACAGGGCTTCGGGGGGCTACACCTTC
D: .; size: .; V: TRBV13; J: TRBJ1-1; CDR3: CASSFDEKAGDPNTEAFF; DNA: TGTGCCAGCAGCTTCGATGAGAAGGCAGGGGATCCGAACACTGAAGCTTTCTTT
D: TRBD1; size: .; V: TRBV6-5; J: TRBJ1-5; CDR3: CASSRQGAGNQPQHF; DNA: TGTGCCAGCAGTCGACAGGGGGCAGGCAATCAGCCCCAGCATTTT
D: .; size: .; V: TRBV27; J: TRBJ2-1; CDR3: CPNWDEQFF; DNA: TGTCCTAATTGGGATGAGCAGTTCTTC
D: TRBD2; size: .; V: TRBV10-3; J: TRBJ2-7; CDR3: CAISESGGSGLAGGAAAYEQYF; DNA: TGTGCCATCAGTGAGTCAGGAGGCTCCGGACTAGCGGGAGGGGCCGCCGCCTACGAGCAGTACTTC
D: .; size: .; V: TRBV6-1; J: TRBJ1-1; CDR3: CASSEGKGLSAFF; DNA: TGTGCCAGCAGCGAAGGCAAGGGGCTCTCGGCTTTCTTT
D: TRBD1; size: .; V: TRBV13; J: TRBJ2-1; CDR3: CASSQHRDSYSEQFF; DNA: TGTGCCAGCAGCCAGCACCGGGACAGTTACAGTGAGCAGTTCTTC
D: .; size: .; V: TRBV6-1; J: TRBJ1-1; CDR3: CASSEGGSRTEAFF; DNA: TGTGCCAGCAGTGAAGGGGGAAGTAGGACTGAAGCTTTCTTT
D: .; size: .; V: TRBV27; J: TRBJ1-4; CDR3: CASSPAGVGNEKLFF; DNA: TGTGCCAGCAGTCCGGCAGGGGTGGGGAATGAAAAACTGTTTTTT
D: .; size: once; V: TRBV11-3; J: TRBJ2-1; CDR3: CASSLRTVNEQFF; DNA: TGTGCCAGCAGCTTAAGGACTGTCAATGAGCAGTTCTTC
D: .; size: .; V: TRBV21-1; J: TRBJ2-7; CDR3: CASSKALRLAGGSYEQYF; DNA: TGTGCCAGCAGCAAAGCGCTCAGACTAGCGGGAGGGTCCTACGAGCAGTACTTC
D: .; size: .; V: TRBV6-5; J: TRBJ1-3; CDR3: CASSSRAGVFGNTIYF; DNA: TGTGCCAGCAGTTCGAGGGCAGGGGTTTTTGGAAACACCATATATTTT
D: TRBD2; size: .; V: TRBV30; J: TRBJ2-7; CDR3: CAWGGTSGRQYF; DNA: TGTGCCTGGGGTGGGACTAGCGGGAGGCAGTACTTC
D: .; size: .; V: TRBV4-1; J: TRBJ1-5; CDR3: CASSQDRVEPQHF; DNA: TGCGCCAGCAGCCAAGACAGGGTTGAGCCCCAGCATTTT
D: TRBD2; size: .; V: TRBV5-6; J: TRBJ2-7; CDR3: CASSLPGTIYEQYF; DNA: TGTGCCAGCAGCTTGCCCGGGACTATCTACGAGCAGTACTTC
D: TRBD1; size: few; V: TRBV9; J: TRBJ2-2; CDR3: CASSEKTGVRTGELFF; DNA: TGTGCCAGCAGCGAAAAGACAGGGGTTAGAACCGGGGAGCTGTTTTTT
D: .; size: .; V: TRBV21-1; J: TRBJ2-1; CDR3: CASSKGWGRAKDEQFF; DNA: TGTGCCAGCAGCAAAGGGTGGGGCAGGGCCAAGGATGAGCAGTTCTTC
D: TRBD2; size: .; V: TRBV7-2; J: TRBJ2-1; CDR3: CASRASGSEYNEQFF; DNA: TGTGCCAGCAGGGCTAGCGGGAGCGAATACAATGAGCAGTTCTTC
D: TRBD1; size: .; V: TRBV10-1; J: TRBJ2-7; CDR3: CASSPTGGTYEQYF; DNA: TGCGCCAGCAGTCCCACAGGGGGAACCTACGAGCAGTACTTC
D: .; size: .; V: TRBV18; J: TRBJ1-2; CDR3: CASSQQGPYGYTF; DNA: TGTGCCAGCTCACAACAGGGTCCCTATGGCTACACCTTC
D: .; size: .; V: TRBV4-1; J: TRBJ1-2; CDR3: CASSQTGYGYTF; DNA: TGCGCCAGCAGCCAGACAGGATATGGCTACACCTTC
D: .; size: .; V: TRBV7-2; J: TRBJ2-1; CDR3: CASSYYFGGNEQFF; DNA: TGTGCCAGCAGCTACTACTTCGGGGGCAATGAGCAGTTCTTC
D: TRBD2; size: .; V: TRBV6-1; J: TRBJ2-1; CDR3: CASSDELAGAFEQFF; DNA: TGTGCCAGCAGTGATGAATTAGCGGGAGCATTCGAGCAGTTCTTC
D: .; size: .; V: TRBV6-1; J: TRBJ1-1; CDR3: CASSEPQGKAFF; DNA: TGTGCCAGCAGTGAACCCCAGGGGAAAGCTTTCTTT
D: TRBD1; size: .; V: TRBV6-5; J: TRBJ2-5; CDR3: CASKTGQETQYF; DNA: TGTGCCAGCAAGACAGGGCAAGAGACCCAGTACTTC
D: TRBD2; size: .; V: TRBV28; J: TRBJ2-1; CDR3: CASSLNPGLDSYNEQFF; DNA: TGTGCCAGCAGCCTTAACCCGGGACTAGACTCCTACAATGAGCAGTTCTTC
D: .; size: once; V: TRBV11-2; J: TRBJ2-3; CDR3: CASSLVVDTQYF; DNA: TGTGCCAGCAGCTTAGTGGTAGATACGCAGTATTTT
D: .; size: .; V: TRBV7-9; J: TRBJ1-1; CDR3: CASSFLRVSTEAFF; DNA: TGTGCCAGCAGCTTTTTAAGGGTCAGCACTGAAGCTTTCTTT
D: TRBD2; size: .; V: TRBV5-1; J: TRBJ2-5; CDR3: CASSLRTVGEGGTQYF; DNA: TGCGCCAGCAGCTTGAGGACGGTGGGGGAGGGAGGGACCCAGTACTTC
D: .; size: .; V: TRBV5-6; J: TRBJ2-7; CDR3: CASSGWTEKYEQYF; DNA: TGTGCCAGCAGCGGATGGACAGAGAAATACGAGCAGTACTTC